This T cell receptor (beta chain) was documented in a study of cytomegalovirus exposure and HLA in healthy donors. Study-level information: For the approximately 360 genotyped donors, 65% to 90% fell within the Caucasian-associated ancestry cluster. Study conclusions and caveats: Analyses of presence/absence relied on an assumption of roughly uniform sequencing depth across donors.

Comment on this clone: Antigen specificity is unknown.

Germline CDR1 MDHEN, CDR2 SYDVKM. The V gene lost 4 bases and the J gene lost 8 bases, with 8 bases spanning the gap. This CDR3 contains 11 residues. Use of 60 Vbeta and 13 Jbeta primers characterized the PCR. Sequencing was performed with immunoSEQ multiplex PCR; in TCRdb, only in-frame clones are kept and a portion is missing. The sample lists some 190,000 clones, around three quarters occurring once. The TCR sequence derives from a woman aged 25 to 39 in good health and CMV-seropositive. Sequencing was done on a sample of PBMCs. This sequence joins TRBV28 and TRBJ1-2, with D unclear. The DNA for the CDR3 is TGTGCCAGCAGTTCCACCGGGGGCTACACCTTC. Amino acid sequence: CASSSTGGYTF.